Listed here are 25 T cell receptor beta chains from one sample, sequenced in a study of PD-1 blockade in classical Hodgkin lymphoma. Some clones are missing from TCRdb's copy, which holds only in-frame ones; the method was immunoSEQ multiplex PCR. In the table there are 9,000 to 13,000 clones, roughly 79% of which are singletons. Every patient was affected by relapse after autologous stem cell transplantation, while exposure to brentuximab vedotin was not uniform. The sequences come from peripheral blood mononuclear cells (PBMCs), collected before the second cycle of nivolumab. These TCRs come from a human donor with classical Hodgkin lymphoma.

This chain connects TRBV5-4 to TRBJ1-2; 8 bases align to TRBD1. The CDR3 consists of 14 residues. Germline lookup yields CDR1 SGHNT and CDR2 YYREEE (reference sequence). V was clipped by 5 bases and J by 4 bases; unmatched bases: 7. DNA for the CDR3: TGTGCCAGCAGACCGGACAGGGCCGCCTATGGCTACACCTTC. Translation gives CASRPDRAAYGYTF.

The chain carries TRBV7-9 and TRBJ2-3, with no clear D. V lost 5 bases and J lost 1, with 16 bases in between. Germline-derived CDR1 and CDR2 are SEHNR and FQNEAQ (reference sequence). The CDR3 totals 16 residues. CDR3 bases: TGTGCCAGCAGCCCCGGGCCATATTACGGCACAGATACGCAGTATTTT. This translates into CASSPGPYYGTDTQYF.

This clone turned up a few times. This rearrangement joins TRBV28 to TRBJ2-7; tentatively, D is TRBD1 (6 bases). The germline gives CDR1 MDHEN, CDR2 SYDVKM. The CDR3 is 15 residues long. Trimming removed 8 bases from V and 5 bases from J, with 22 bases in between. CDR3 region: CASASYGTSAHEQYF. The CDR3 region has the DNA TGTGCCAGCGCCTCTTATGGGACATCGGCTCACGAGCAGTACTTC.

This clone has only one observation. This sequence joins TRBV7-9 and TRBJ1-1; D is uncertain. V was pared by 3 bases and J by 1 base, with 9 bases between. The CDR3 is made up of 14 amino acids. In germline, CDR1 is SEHNR, CDR2 FQNEAQ (reference sequence). CDR3 amino acids: CASSFETPNTEAFF. CDR3 nucleotide sequence: TGTGCCAGCAGCTTTGAAACACCGAACACTGAAGCTTTCTTT.

The rearrangement links TRBV7-8 to TRBJ2-5; TRBD1 matches 10 bases. The CDR3 runs 16 residues. CDR1 SGHVS and CDR2 FQNEAQ come from the germline V gene. V gave up 0 bases and J gave up 5 bases; unmatched junction bases: 6. CDR3 sequence: CASSLATGQGTETQYF. The CDR3 nucleotides read TGTGCCAGCAGCTTAGCGACGGGACAGGGGACGGAGACCCAGTACTTC.

Of note for this clone: Other nucleotide sequences from this sample produce the same CDR3. The rearrangement joins TRBV6-6 to TRBJ1-2, with 8 nucleotides matching TRBD1. CDR3 length: 14 residues. V lost 2 bases to trimming and J lost 7 bases; unmatched junction nucleotides: 6. Per the germline V gene, CDR1 is MNHNY and CDR2 is SVGAGI (reference sequence). The CDR3 nucleotides are TGTGCCAGCAGTTACCCAGGGGGCGGGGGTGGCTACACCTTC. Amino acids: CASSYPGGGGGYTF.

This chain connects TRBV7-8 to TRBJ2-1; D perhaps matches TRBD1 (5 bases). Trimming pared 1 base from V and 4 bases from J, leaving 17 bases between. The CDR3 length is 17 residues. Germline V gives CDR1 SGHVS, CDR2 FQNEAQ. The CDR3: CASSLDPRVVRYNEQFF. The CDR3 DNA reads TGTGCCAGCAGCTTAGACCCCAGGGTGGTACGATACAATGAGCAGTTCTTC.

CDR3 in amino acids: CASSRDLFKETQYF. The DNA for the CDR3 is TGTGCCAGCAGCAGGGACCTATTCAAAGAGACCCAGTACTTC. V and J are TRBV7-2 and TRBJ2-5; possibly TRBD1 or TRBD2 for D (5 bases each). The CDR3 consists of 14 residues. CDR1 is SGHTA, CDR2 FQGNSA, per germline. V lost 5 bases to trimming and J lost 3 bases, with 13 bases between them.

The V call is TRBV10-3, the J call TRBJ1-1; D is uncertain. CDR1 is ENHRY and CDR2 is SYGVKD in the germline V gene. The V gene lost 8 bases and the J gene lost 0 bases, with 10 bases spanning the gap. The CDR3 has 13 amino acids. Here the CDR3 DNA reads TGTGCCATCGAACAACGGGTGAACACTGAAGCTTTCTTT. Protein product: CAIEQRVNTEAFF.

The CDR3 region is CASRINGQFTGELFF. The CDR3 region has the DNA TGTGCCAGCAGAATAAACGGACAGTTCACCGGGGAGCTGTTTTTT. The V gene is TRBV27, the J gene TRBJ2-2; D is perhaps TRBD1 (6 bases). From germline, CDR1 is MNHEY and CDR2 SMNVEV (reference sequence). This CDR3 region has 15 residues. The ends were cut back, 6 bases at V and 4 bases at J, with 15 bases in the middle.

The CDR3 DNA sequence: TGTGCCAGCAGCCAAGGACAGGGCTCTTTCTATGGCTACACCTTC. Translated, it gives CASSQGQGSFYGYTF. The chain uses TRBV14 and TRBJ1-2, with TRBD1 matching over 7 bases. The CDR3 covers 15 residues. The germline V gene has CDR1 SGHDN and CDR2 FVKESK. V lost 1 base to trimming and J lost 4 bases; unmatched junction nucleotides: 6.

V gene TRBV9 combines with J gene TRBJ1-4; no reliable D call. V was cut by 0 bases and J by 8 bases, with 11 bases left in between. This CDR3 comprises 14 residues. CDR1 SGDLS and CDR2 YYNGEE come from the germline V gene. DNA for the CDR3: TGTGCCAGCAGCGTAGACGGCCTGGGGGAAAAACTGTTTTTT. This sequence encodes CASSVDGLGEKLFF.

DNA for the CDR3: TGCGCCAGCAGCGGGACATTGAACACTGAAGCTTTCTTT. Its protein product is CASSGTLNTEAFF. The rearrangement joins TRBV4-1 to TRBJ1-1; D is possibly TRBD1 (6 bases). From germline, CDR1 is MGHRA and CDR2 YSYEKL. Trimming pared 5 bases from V and 0 bases from J, leaving 7 bases between. This CDR3 region has 13 residues.

The chain has TRBV5-1 and TRBJ2-1; TRBD2 agrees at 10 bases. Germline V CDR1 and CDR2: SGHRS, YFSETQ. V lost 0 bases, J lost 10 bases, and 4 bases stayed unmatched. The CDR3 runs to 14 residues. The CDR3 reads CASSLGTSGLEQFF. The CDR3 DNA reads TGCGCCAGCAGCTTGGGGACTAGCGGCCTCGAGCAGTTCTTC.

This clone was seen a handful of times. The rearrangement uses TRBV19 and TRBJ2-2, with 8 positions matching TRBD1. CDR3 length: 15 amino acids. The J segment lost 6 bases and the V segment lost 4 bases, leaving 7 bases of the junction unmatched. Germline loops: CDR1 LNHDA, CDR2 SQIVND (reference sequence). The CDR3 loop reads CASSRRTGKAGELFF. CDR3 DNA: TGTGCCAGTAGTAGGCGGACAGGGAAGGCCGGGGAGCTGTTTTTT.

This sequence joins TRBV7-2 and TRBJ2-3; maybe TRBD1 (5 bases). Germline CDR1 is SGHTA and CDR2 is FQGNSA. CDR3 length: 14 residues. Trimming left V 4 bases short and J 3 bases short, with 11 bases between. The CDR3 nucleotides read TGTGCCAGCAGCTCTCCGACAGCGACAGATACGCAGTATTTT. Protein sequence: CASSSPTATDTQYF.

The chain is built from TRBV5-1 and TRBJ1-1; D is possibly TRBD1 (5 bases). CDR3 length: 14 amino acids. The V gene lost 5 bases and the J gene lost 1 base, with 12 bases spanning the gap. CDR1 and CDR2 (germline): SGHRS, YFSETQ. For the CDR3, the DNA is TGCGCCAGCAGTCCACACAGGACGAACACTGAAGCTTTCTTT. Encoded protein: CASSPHRTNTEAFF.

The CDR3 DNA reads TGTGCCAGCAGTCTCACAGCAAACACTAACTATGGCTACACCTTC. It is translated as CASSLTANTNYGYTF. The genes are TRBV28 and TRBJ1-2; D uncertain. The V end was cut by 5 bases, the J end by 0 bases, with 13 bases between. CDR3 size: 15 residues. Per the germline V gene, CDR1 is MDHEN and CDR2 is SYDVKM.

The chain uses TRBV30 and TRBJ2-4; tentatively, D is TRBD1 or TRBD2 (6 bases each). Germline-derived CDR1 and CDR2 are GTSNPN and SVGIG (reference sequence). V lost 0 bases, J lost 9 bases, and 15 bases lay in between. CDR3 length equals 14 residues. Here the CDR3 DNA reads TGTGCCTGGAGTGTTGGGGCAGGGGAGGCCATTCAGTACTTC. This encodes CAWSVGAGEAIQYF.

The CDR3 DNA follows: TGTGCCAGCCGGAGAAGGGGAGGTGAAAAACTGTTTTTT. Translation: CASRRRGGEKLFF. This chain connects TRBV5-4 to TRBJ1-4; maybe TRBD1 (5 bases). Between the trimmed V and J ends, which lost 7 bases and 7 bases, there was a span of 14 bases. The CDR3 totals 13 residues. CDR1 SGHNT and CDR2 YYREEE come from the germline V gene (reference sequence).

Only a few counts were recorded for this clone. The chain recombines TRBV7-3 with TRBJ1-1; a weak D match, TRBD1 (6 bases). Between the trimmed V and J ends, which lost 2 bases and 1 base, there was a span of 8 bases. Germline V gene lookup returns CDR1 SGHTA and CDR2 FQGTGA. This CDR3 spans 14 amino acids. The CDR3 bases are TGTGCCAGCAGCTTAGACAGGTGGAACACTGAAGCTTTCTTT. This gives the protein CASSLDRWNTEAFF.

The J gene is TRBJ2-5, the V gene TRBV7-9; 13 bases agree with TRBD2. Germline lookup yields CDR1 SEHNR and CDR2 FQNEAQ (reference sequence). V lost 6 bases to trimming and J lost 5 bases; unmatched junction nucleotides: 0. The length of the CDR3 is 13 residues. CDR3 region: CASRTSGRETQYF. In nucleotides, the CDR3 is TGTGCCAGCAGGACTAGCGGGAGGGAGACCCAGTACTTC.

The gene calls are TRBV7-7 and TRBJ2-3; D uncertain. Trimming shortened V by 4 bases and J by 2 bases, and 7 bases separated the two germline ends. There are 13 residues in the CDR3. Germline V gene sequence: CDR1 SSHAT, CDR2 FNYEAQ (reference sequence). This CDR3 reads CASSSSPTDTQYF. The CDR3 bases are TGTGCCAGCAGCTCAAGCCCCACAGATACGCAGTATTTT.

The V and J genes are TRBV5-4 and TRBJ1-5; the D is unclear. Germline V CDR1 and CDR2: SGHNT, YYREEE (reference sequence). Trimming left V 1 base short and J 12 bases short, with 8 bases between. The CDR3 consists of 11 residues. Written as DNA, the CDR3 is TGTGCCAGCAGCTTGACACCGGACCAGCATTTT. It codes for CASSLTPDQHF.

Only one count was recorded for this clone. The chain uses TRBV2 and TRBJ2-7; a weak D match, TRBD1 (5 bases). V was pared by 9 bases and J by 0 bases, with 15 bases between. This CDR3 is 14 amino acids long. Germline-derived CDR1 and CDR2 are SNHLY and FYNNEI. Here the CDR3 DNA reads TGTGCCAGTCAACAGGAATCAGACTCCTACGAGCAGTACTTC. Translated: CASQQESDSYEQYF.